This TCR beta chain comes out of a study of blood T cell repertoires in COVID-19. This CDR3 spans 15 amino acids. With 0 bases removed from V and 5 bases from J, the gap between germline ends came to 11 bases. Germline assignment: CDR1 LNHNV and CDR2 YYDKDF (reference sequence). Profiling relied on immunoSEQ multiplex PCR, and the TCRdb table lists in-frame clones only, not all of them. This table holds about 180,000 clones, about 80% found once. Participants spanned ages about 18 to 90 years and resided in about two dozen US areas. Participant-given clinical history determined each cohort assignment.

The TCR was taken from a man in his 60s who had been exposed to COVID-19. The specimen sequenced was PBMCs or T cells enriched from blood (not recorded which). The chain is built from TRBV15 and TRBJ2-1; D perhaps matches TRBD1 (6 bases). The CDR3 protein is CATSRESGANNEQFF. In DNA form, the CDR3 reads TGTGCCACCAGCAGAGAGTCAGGGGCCAACAATGAGCAGTTCTTC.